The entry below gives a single TCR beta chain sequence along with its context. This sample stems from a study of cytomegalovirus exposure and HLA in healthy donors. The PCR had 60 Vbeta and 13 Jbeta primers. Clones were read by immunoSEQ multiplex PCR, and TCRdb kept only the in-frame ones, dropping some. The table includes about 130,000 clones, roughly 68% detected once. CDR1 is GTSNPN and CDR2 is SVGIG in the germline V gene (reference sequence). The CDR3 runs 16 residues. V lost 0 bases and J lost 5; bases outside the gene matches: 11. Sequenced: PBMCs. The V and J genes are TRBV30 and TRBJ1-2, with 8 bases lining up with TRBD1. The clonotype originates from a woman in her forties or fifties in good health and CMV-seropositive. In DNA, the CDR3 is TGTGCCTGGAGTGTTGGTGGGCAGGGGGCTGGTTATGGCTACACCTTC. This translates into CAWSVGGQGAGYGYTF. The whole variable domain, filled in from reference TRBV30 and TRBJ1-2, reads SQTIHQWPATLVQPVGSPLSLECTVEGTSNPNLYWYRQAAGRGLQLLFYSVGIGQISSEVPQNLSASRPQDRQFILSSKKLLLSDSGFYLCAWSVGGQGAGYGYTFGSGTRLTVV.